This TCR beta chain was sequenced in a study of CD8+CD57+ T cells in acquired aplastic anemia. About the study: The average for DNA from sorted CD4+ and CD8+ cells was 3.2 ug. Broader study findings: Over 25 CD8+ CDR3 sequences occurred in both the patients and the controls.

Individuals selected for sequencing had exhibited CD8+CD57+ cell expansion on flow cytometry. The CDR3 is made up of 13 amino acids. Germline V gives CDR1 SGHTA, CDR2 FQGNSA. Concerning this clonotype: What it recognizes is unknown. A much larger clone lies one base from this, so it may be a read error.

Researchers used genomic DNA as the template to profile TCR beta VDJ and CDR3. TCRdb passed the reads through MiXCR, listing each CDR3 protein once. Of under 500,000 distinct CDR3 sequences listed, approximately 33% are singletons. The chain links TRBV7-2 to TRBJ2-1; maybe TRBD2 (6 bases). This TCR was recovered from a human donor with aplastic anemia. Sequenced material: sorted CD4+, CD8+, or CD8+CD57+ T cells (not recorded which) from PBMCs. The CDR3 reads CASGLVRAGEQFF. For the CDR3, the DNA is TGTGCCAGCGGCTTAGTTAGAGCGGGTGAGCAGTTCTTC.